This paragraph covers one T cell receptor beta chain sequence. The antigen is undetermined. Unique molecular identifiers had been added to the TCR beta cDNA libraries. Using its own MiXCR run on the PCR reads, TCRdb lists one record per CDR3 protein. The sample lists 350,000 to 500,000 distinct CDR3 sequences, roughly 38% occurring once. The CDR3 spans 15 residues. V was pared by 5 bases and J by 2 bases, with 8 bases of the junction left unmatched. The data were obtained in a study of post-analysis software for immune sequencing data. Notes on the study in general: Five TRBV segments, TRBV5-6, TRBV5-1 and TRBV20-1 among them, were found more frequent in patients than controls. Samples from one preparation batch, clustered by F measure, grouped strongly together. When compared against controls, multiple sclerosis patients showed significantly lower normalized Chao1 diversity.

Sequencing input: blood. The sequence derives from a girl aged 2-10 years with multiple sclerosis. The gene calls are TRBV12-3 or TRBV12-4 and TRBJ2-7; 8 bases are shared with TRBD2. The CDR3: CASSKRGTRAYEQYF. In DNA, the CDR3 is TGTGCCAGCAGTAAGAGGGGGACTAGAGCCTACGAGCAGTACTTC.